Each of the 3 T cell receptor beta chains below was sequenced from the same sample in a study of human T cells and chemical hapten exposure. Regarding time point: pre-sensitization, week 0. Sample treatment: therapeutic diphenylcyclopropenone sensitization with weekly scalp DPC. TCRdb itself ran the RACE reads through MiXCR, one entry per CDR3 protein. Among roughly 88,000 distinct CDR3 sequences listed, 8% to 10% were seen once. Specimen: whole blood, collected in connection with sensitization to the hapten diphenylcyclopropenone (DPC). Receptor source: a middle-aged woman with alopecia areata. Some clones in this sample may be carry-over from other donors' samples.

This clonotype was found a few times. The chain couples TRBV7-3 to TRBJ2-2, with D uncertain. Germline CDR1 reads SGHTA; CDR2 reads FQGTGA. The CDR3 covers 12 residues. V dropped 6 bases and J dropped 7 bases, with 9 bases sitting between them. CDR3 DNA: TGTGCCAGCAGTTCGGTCAGCGGGGAGCTGTTTTTT. Translation gives CASSSVSGELFF.

The sample holds many counts of this clonotype. The V and J genes are TRBV28 and TRBJ2-3; 8 bases line up with TRBD2. Germline V lookup: CDR1 MDHEN, CDR2 SYDVKM. This CDR3 region has 15 residues. Trimming took 7 bases from V and 4 from J; bases not matched to a gene: 10. Here the CDR3 DNA reads TGTGCCAGCACCCTAATCGCGGGGGGTTCAGATACGCAGTATTTT. Protein sequence: CASTLIAGGSDTQYF.

This chain links TRBV4-3 with TRBJ1-1, with D possibly being TRBD1 (5 bases). Germline-derived CDR1 and CDR2 are LGHNA and YSLEER. Between the trimmed V and J ends, which lost 1 base and 5 bases, there was a span of 14 bases. The CDR3 length is 15 residues. CDR3 protein: CASSQVGPHQTEAFF. CDR3 in DNA: TGCGCCAGCAGCCAAGTGGGGCCTCACCAGACTGAAGCTTTCTTT.